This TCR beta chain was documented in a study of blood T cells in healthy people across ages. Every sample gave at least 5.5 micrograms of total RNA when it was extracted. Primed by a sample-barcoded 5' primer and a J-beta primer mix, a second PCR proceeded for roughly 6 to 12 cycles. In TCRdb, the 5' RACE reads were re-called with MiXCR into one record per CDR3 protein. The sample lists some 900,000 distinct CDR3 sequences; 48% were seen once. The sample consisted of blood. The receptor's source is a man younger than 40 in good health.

The CDR3 nucleotides are TGTGCCACCGGAGATCTAGAGGGGGGCGCGGAAACTAATGAAAAACTGTTTTTT. This translates into CATGDLEGGAETNEKLFF. The chain combines TRBV24-1 with TRBJ1-4; maybe TRBD1 (6 bases). V lost 9 bases, J lost 1 base, and 23 bases lay in between. Germline loops: CDR1 KGHDR, CDR2 SFDVKD. The CDR3 has 18 amino acids.